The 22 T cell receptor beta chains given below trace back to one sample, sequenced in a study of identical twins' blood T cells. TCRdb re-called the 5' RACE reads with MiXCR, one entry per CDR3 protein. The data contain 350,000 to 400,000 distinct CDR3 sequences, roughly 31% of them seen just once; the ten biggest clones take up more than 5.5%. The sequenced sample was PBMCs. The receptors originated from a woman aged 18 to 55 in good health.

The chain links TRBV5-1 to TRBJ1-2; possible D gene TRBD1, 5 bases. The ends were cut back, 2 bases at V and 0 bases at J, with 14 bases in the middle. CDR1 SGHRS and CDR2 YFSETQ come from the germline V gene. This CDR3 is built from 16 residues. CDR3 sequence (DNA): TGCGCCAGCAGCTTCGGGGGAATGAGGGCTAACTATGGCTACACCTTC. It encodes CASSFGGMRANYGYTF.

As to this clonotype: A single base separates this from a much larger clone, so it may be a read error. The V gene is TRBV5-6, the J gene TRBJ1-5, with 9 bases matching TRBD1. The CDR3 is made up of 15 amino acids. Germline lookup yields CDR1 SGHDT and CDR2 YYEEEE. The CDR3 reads CASSSGTGYLQPKHF. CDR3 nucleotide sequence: TGTGCCAGCAGCTCCGGGACAGGGTATCTACAGCCCAAGCATTTT.

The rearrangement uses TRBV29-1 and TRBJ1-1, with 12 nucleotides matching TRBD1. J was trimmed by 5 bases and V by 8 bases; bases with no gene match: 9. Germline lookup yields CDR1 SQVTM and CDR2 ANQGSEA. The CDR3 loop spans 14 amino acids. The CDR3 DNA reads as TGCAGCTTGAAAGGGGGACAGGGGGCGACTGAAGCTTTCTTT. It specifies CSLKGGQGATEAFF.

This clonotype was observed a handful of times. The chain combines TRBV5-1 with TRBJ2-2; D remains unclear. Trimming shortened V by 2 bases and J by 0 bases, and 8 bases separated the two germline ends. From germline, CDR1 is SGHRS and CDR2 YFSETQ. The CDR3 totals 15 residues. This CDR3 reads CASSFTTSNTGELFF. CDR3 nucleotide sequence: TGCGCCAGCAGCTTCACAACCTCGAACACCGGGGAGCTGTTTTTT.

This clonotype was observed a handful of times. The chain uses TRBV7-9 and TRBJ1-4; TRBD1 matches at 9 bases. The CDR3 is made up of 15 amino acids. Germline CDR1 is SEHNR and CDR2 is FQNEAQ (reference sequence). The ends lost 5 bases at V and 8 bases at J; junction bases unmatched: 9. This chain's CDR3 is CASSRRQGEAEKLFF. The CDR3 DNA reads TGTGCCAGCAGCCGCAGACAGGGGGAGGCGGAAAAACTGTTTTTT.

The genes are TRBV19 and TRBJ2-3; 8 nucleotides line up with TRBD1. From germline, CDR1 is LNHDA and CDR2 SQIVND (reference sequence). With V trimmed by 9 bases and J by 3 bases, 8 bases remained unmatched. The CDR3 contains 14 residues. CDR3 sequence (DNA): TGTGCCAGCTGCCCTACAGGGGGAACAGATACGCAGTATTTT. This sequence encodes CASCPTGGTDTQYF.

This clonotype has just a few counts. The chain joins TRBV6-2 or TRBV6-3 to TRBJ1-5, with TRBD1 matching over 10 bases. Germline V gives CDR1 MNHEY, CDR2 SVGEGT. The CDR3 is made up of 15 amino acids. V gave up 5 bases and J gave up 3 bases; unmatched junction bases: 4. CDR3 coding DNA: TGTGCCAGCAGTCCCGGGACAGGGGCCAATCAGCCCCAGCATTTT. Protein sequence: CASSPGTGANQPQHF.

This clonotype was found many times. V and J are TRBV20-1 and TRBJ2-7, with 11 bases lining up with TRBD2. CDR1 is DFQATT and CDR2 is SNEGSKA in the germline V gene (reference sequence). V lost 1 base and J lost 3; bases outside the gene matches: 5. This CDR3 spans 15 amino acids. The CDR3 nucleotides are TGCAGTGCTAGAGTACTAGCGGGGGAAATCTACGAGCAGTACTTC. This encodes CSARVLAGEIYEQYF.

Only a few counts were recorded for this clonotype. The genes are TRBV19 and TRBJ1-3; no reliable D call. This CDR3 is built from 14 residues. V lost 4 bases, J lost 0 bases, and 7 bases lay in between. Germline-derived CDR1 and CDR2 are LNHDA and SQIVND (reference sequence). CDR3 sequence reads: CASSTYGSGNTIYF. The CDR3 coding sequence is TGTGCCAGTAGTACATACGGCTCTGGAAACACCATATATTTT.

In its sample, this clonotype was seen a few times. The CDR3 nucleotides are TGTGCCAGCAGCCCAGGACTGACAGGCTATGGCTACACCTTC. Translation: CASSPGLTGYGYTF. This chain connects TRBV7-6 to TRBJ1-2; TRBD1 is a possible D gene (6 bases). Germline-derived CDR1 and CDR2 are SGHVS and FNYEAQ. V was clipped by 5 bases and J by 4 bases, with 14 bases between them. The CDR3 spans 14 residues.

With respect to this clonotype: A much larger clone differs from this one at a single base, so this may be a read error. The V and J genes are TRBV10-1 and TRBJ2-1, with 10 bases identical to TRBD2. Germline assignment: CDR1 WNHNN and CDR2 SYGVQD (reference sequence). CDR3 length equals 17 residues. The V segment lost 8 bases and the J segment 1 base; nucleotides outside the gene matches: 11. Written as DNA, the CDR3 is TGCGCCAGCGTGGCTAGCGGGAGAGTGAATTCCTACAATGAGCAGTTCTTC. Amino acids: CASVASGRVNSYNEQFF.

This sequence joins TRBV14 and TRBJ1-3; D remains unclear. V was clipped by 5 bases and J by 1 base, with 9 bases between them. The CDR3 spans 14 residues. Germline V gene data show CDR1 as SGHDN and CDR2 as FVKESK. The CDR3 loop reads CASSWGVSGNTIYF. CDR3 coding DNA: TGTGCCAGCAGCTGGGGAGTTTCTGGAAACACCATATATTTT.

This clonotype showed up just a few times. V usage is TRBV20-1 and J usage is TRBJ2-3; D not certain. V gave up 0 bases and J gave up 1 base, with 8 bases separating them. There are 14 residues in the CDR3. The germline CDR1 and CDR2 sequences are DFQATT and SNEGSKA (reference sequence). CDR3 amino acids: CSARDLGGTDTQYF. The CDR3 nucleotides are TGCAGTGCTAGAGATCTAGGCGGCACAGATACGCAGTATTTT.

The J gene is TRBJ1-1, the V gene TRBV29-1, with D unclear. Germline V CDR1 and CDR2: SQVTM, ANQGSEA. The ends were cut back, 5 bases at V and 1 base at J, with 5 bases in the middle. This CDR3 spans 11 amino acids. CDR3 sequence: CSVLSNTEAFF. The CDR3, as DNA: TGCAGCGTTTTGTCGAACACTGAAGCTTTCTTT.

CDR3 in amino acids: CASSSTGFWNSPLHF. The CDR3, as DNA: TGTGCCAGCAGCTCGACAGGTTTTTGGAACTCACCCCTCCACTTT. The chain employs TRBV7-2 and TRBJ1-6; tentative D call: TRBD1 (6 bases). This CDR3 is built from 15 residues. Germline CDR1 and CDR2: SGHTA and FQGNSA. Trimming removed 4 bases at V and 10 bases at J, with 17 bases between.

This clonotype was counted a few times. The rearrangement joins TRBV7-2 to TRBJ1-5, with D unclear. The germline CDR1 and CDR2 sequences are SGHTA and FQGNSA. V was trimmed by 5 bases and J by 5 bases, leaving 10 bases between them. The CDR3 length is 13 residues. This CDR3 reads CASSTLGYQPQHF. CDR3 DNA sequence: TGTGCCAGCAGCACACTAGGGTATCAGCCCCAGCATTTT.

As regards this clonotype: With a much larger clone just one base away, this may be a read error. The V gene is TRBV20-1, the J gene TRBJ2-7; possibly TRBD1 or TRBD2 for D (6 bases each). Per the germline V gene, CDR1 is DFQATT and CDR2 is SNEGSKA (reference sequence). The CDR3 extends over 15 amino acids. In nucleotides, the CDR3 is TGCGGTGCTAAGATAGGGGGGACGGAGGGCTACGAGCAGTACTTC. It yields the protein CGAKIGGTEGYEQYF.

The CDR3 protein is CSVVSVHRYEQYF. CDR3 bases: TGCAGCGTTGTGTCAGTACATCGATACGAGCAGTACTTC. The rearrangement links TRBV29-1 to TRBJ2-7; no clear D gene. Deletions cut 4 bases from V and 4 bases from J, with 14 bases between. The germline V gene encodes CDR1 SQVTM and CDR2 ANQGSEA. CDR3 length: 13 residues.

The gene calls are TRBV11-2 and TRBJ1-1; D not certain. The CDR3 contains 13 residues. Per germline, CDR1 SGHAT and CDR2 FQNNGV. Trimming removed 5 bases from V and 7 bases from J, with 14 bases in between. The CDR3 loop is CASSPPPSIEAFF. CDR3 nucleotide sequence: TGTGCCAGCAGCCCCCCACCGAGTATTGAAGCTTTCTTT. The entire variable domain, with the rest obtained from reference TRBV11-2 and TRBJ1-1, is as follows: EAGVAQSPRYKIIEKRQSVAFWCNPISGHATLYWYQQILGQGPKLLIQFQNNGVVDDSQLPKDRFSAERLKGVDSTLKIQPAKLEDSAVYLCASSPPPSIEAFFGQGTRLTVV.

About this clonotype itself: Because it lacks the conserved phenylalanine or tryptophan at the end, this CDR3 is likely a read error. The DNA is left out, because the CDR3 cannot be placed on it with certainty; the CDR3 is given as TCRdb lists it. The CDR3 sequence is CAIGTGSS. The chain has TRBV10-3 and TRBJ2-7; the D segment call TRBD1 is taken from the table without a DNA check. Germline V gene sequence: CDR1 ENHRY, CDR2 SYGVKD. Ends included, the CDR3 has 8 residues.

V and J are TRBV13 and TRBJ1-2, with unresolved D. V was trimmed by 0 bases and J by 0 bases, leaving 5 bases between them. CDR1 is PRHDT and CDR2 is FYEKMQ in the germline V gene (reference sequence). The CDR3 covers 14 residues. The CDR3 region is CASSLGRTNYGYTF. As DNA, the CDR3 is TGTGCCAGCAGCTTAGGTCGGACTAACTATGGCTACACCTTC.

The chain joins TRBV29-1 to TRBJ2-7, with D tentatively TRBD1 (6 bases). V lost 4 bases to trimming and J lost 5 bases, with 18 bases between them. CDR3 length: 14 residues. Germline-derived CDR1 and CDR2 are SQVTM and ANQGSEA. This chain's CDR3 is CSVVGGQGNHEQYF. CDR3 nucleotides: TGCAGCGTTGTGGGCGGTCAGGGGAACCACGAGCAGTACTTC.